Detailed here is one TCR beta chain. This entry is derived from a study of beta chain features in type 1 diabetes. Sorting with CD45RO/CCR7/CD25/CD127/CD95/CD27 yielded naive, central memory, regulatory and stem-like memory CD4+ cells. This CDR3 has 12 amino acids. V was trimmed by 1 base and J by 6 bases, leaving 4 bases between them. Germline CDR1 reads SGHDN; CDR2 reads FVKESK. The study reverse transcribed the entire isolated RNA, so it sequenced expressed TCRB transcripts. Repertoires were generated with immunoSEQ multiplex PCR, while TCRdb's copy carries only in-frame clones and drops some. This table holds 450,000 to 550,000 clones, roughly 30% found once.

This TCR was sampled from a man aged 18-30 years in good health. V usage is TRBV14 and J usage is TRBJ1-3; D is unclear. What was sequenced was naive CD4+ T cells from blood. The chain's CDR3 is CASSQVANTIYF. CDR3 DNA sequence: TGTGCCAGCAGCCAAGTTGCAAACACCATATATTTT.